Following are 10 T cell receptor beta chains from one sample sequenced in a study of blood T cell repertoires in COVID-19. TCRdb's table, derived via immunoSEQ multiplex PCR, lists solely in-frame clones and lacks some. The sample lists some 160,000 clones, roughly 86% occurring once. Sequences were obtained from peripheral blood. These receptors originate from an elderly woman with COVID-19, enrolled during active disease.

V is TRBV20-1 and J is TRBJ2-3, with D possibly matching TRBD2 (6 bases). The CDR3 is made up of 13 amino acids. V lost 3 bases and J 11 bases, leaving 18 bases between the germline ends. Germline V lookup: CDR1 DFQATT, CDR2 SNEGSKA (reference sequence). CDR3 protein: CSASGLLRDWQYF. The CDR3 coding sequence is TGCAGTGCTAGTGGCCTCCTCCGGGACTGGCAGTATTTT.

V gene TRBV2 combines with J gene TRBJ2-7, with 7 bases aligning to TRBD1. Germline V CDR1 and CDR2: SNHLY, FYNNEI. The V segment lost 5 bases and the J segment 6 bases; nucleotides outside the gene matches: 10. There are 14 residues in the CDR3. CDR3: CASSPQGTVSEQYF. In DNA, the CDR3 is TGTGCCAGCAGTCCTCAGGGGACAGTAAGCGAGCAGTACTTC.

This clone was seen just once. CDR3 residues: CASRPSGGALLAQFF. Written as DNA, the CDR3 is TGTGCCAGCCGGCCTAGCGGGGGGGCCCTTCTGGCGCAGTTCTTC. The chain employs TRBV19 and TRBJ2-1, with 12 bases lining up with TRBD2. The CDR3 spans 15 residues. V shed 9 bases and J 12 bases; nucleotides not matched to a gene: 15. Germline V gives CDR1 LNHDA, CDR2 SQIVND (reference sequence).

This chain links TRBV3-1 (or the pseudogene TRBV3-2) with TRBJ2-2, with no clear D. CDR1 LGHDT and CDR2 YNNKEL come from the germline V gene (reference sequence). The CDR3 totals 12 residues. Trimming pared 3 bases from V and 9 bases from J, leaving 8 bases between. CDR3 residues: CASSHLDRELFF. CDR3 sequence (DNA): TGTGCCAGCAGCCACCTAGACCGGGAGCTGTTTTTT.

The rearrangement links TRBV12-3 or TRBV12-4 to TRBJ2-5; perhaps TRBD2 as D (5 bases). This CDR3 contains 13 residues. V shed 4 bases and J shed 4 bases, with 10 bases lying between them. The CDR3 bases are TGTGCCAGCAGTTCCACCGGGGTAGAGACCCAGTACTTC. Translated, it gives CASSSTGVETQYF.

This chain links TRBV12-3 or TRBV12-4 with TRBJ2-7; maybe TRBD1 (5 bases). The CDR3 has 13 amino acids. Trimming left V 4 bases short and J 2 bases short, with 9 bases between. CDR3 in amino acids: CASSSAGTYEQYF. DNA for the CDR3: TGTGCCAGCAGTTCCGCAGGGACCTACGAGCAGTACTTC.

In its sample, this clone was seen a few times. The rearrangement joins TRBV27 to TRBJ2-2; no clear D. Germline V gives CDR1 MNHEY, CDR2 SMNVEV (reference sequence). The CDR3 totals 12 residues. V was clipped by 5 bases and J by 2 bases, with 3 bases between them. Written as DNA, the CDR3 is TGTGCCAGCAGTCTAAACACCGGGGAGCTGTTTTTT. Encoded protein: CASSLNTGELFF.

The genes are TRBV30 and TRBJ1-2, with D possibly matching TRBD1 (5 bases). The germline V gene has CDR1 GTSNPN and CDR2 SVGIG (reference sequence). The length of the CDR3 is 13 residues. Between the trimmed V and J ends, which lost 0 bases and 7 bases, there was a span of 12 bases. The CDR3 sequence is CAWSVAGISGYTF. The CDR3 coding sequence is TGTGCCTGGAGTGTGGCAGGGATTAGTGGCTACACCTTC.

The rearrangement uses TRBV7-2 and TRBJ1-1; TRBD1 might be the D (5 bases). The V end was cut by 5 bases, the J end by 4 bases, with 8 bases between. The CDR3 length is 12 residues. Germline V CDR1 and CDR2: SGHTA, FQGNSA. CDR3 in amino acids: CASSVQGTEAFF. The CDR3 DNA reads as TGTGCCAGCAGCGTGCAGGGCACTGAAGCTTTCTTT.

J is TRBJ1-1 and V is TRBV6-2 or TRBV6-3, with a possible D match to TRBD1 (5 bases). The V gene lost 2 bases and the J gene lost 7 bases, with 11 bases spanning the gap. Germline lookup yields CDR1 MNHEY and CDR2 SVGEGT. The CDR3 runs to 13 residues. DNA of the CDR3: TGTGCCAGCAGTTACGCCAGGGCAATTGAAGCTTTCTTT. Its protein product is CASSYARAIEAFF.